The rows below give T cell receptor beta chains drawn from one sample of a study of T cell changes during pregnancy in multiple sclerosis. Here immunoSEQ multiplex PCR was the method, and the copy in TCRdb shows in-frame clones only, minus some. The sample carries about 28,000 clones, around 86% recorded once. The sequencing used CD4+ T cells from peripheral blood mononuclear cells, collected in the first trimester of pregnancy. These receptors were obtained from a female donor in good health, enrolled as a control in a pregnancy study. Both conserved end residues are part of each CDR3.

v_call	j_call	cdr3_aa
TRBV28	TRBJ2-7	CASPSSHYEQYF
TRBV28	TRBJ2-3	CAWGGVGSGTDTQYF
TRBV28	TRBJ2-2	CASSTAQYRGRGNTGELFF
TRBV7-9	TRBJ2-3	CASSRLRTGTSTDTQYF
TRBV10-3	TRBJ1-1	CAISAGQEAEAFF
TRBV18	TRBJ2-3	CASSPRTSGSRGTDTQYF
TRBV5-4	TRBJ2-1	CASGRGTGGVWRHEQFF
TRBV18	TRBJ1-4	CASSPTGGREKLFF
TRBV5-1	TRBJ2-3	CASSEDNGDTQYF
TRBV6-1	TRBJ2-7	CASSVPVSVYEQYF
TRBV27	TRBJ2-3	CASSFLGTSGGTDTQYF
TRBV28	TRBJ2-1	CASKRVNNEQFF
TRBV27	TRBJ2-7	CASSLSRDSYEQYF
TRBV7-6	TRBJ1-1	CASSYTGDTEAFF
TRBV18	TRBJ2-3	CASSPLLAVTDTQYF
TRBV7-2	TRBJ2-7	CASRLPGGRVPYEQYF
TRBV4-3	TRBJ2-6	CASSQVRGSSGANVLTF
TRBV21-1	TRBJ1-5	CASSTRTGKQPQHF
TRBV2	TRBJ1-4	CASRPGTDEKLFF
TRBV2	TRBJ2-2	CASRETGVVAGELFF
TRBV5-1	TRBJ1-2	CASSLDRGNYGYTF
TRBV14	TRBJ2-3	CASSQVRDLSTDTQYF
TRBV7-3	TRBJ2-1	CASSLSFAGTSGSNEQFF
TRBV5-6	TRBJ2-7	CASSLTGKVNEQYF
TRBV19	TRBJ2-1	CASSMVFGGAEQFF
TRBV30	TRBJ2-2	CAWHIGTDYTGELFF
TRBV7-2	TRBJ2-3	CASSLLAGGSADTQYF
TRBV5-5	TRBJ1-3	CASSLGGGSGNTIYF
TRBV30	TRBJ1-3	CAWTWGDTIYF
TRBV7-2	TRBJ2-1	CASSTRVGGRNEQFF
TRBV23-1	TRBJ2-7	CASSQSEGRGAKTVYEQYF
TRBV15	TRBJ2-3	CATSMDSLGADTQYF
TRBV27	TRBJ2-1	CASSLIGRGGSSYNEQFF
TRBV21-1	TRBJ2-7	CASSKTLERGLVAEQYF
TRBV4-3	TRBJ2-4	CASSPGGQGAKNIQYF
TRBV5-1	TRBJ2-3	CASSLYGTVEGWADTQYF
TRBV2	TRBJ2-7	CASRQDRPQDEQYF
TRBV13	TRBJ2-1	CASSLLAGPYNEQFF
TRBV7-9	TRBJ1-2	CASSLSGQGGYGYTF